The entry that follows covers one T cell receptor beta chain sequence. Its matching antigen is unknown. The record originates from a study of cytomegalovirus exposure and HLA in healthy donors. Study outcomes and limitations: According to a later analysis, most TCR beta chains associated with CMV appeared HLA-restricted. A later analysis linked a missense DCLRE1C variant to TCR beta V- and J-gene trimming.

Primers: 60 Vbeta forward and 13 Jbeta reverse. Produced via immunoSEQ multiplex PCR; TCRdb's table is partial and in-frame only. The sample yields 120,000 or so clones, approximately 81% seen once. Looked up from germline, CDR1 is LNHDA and CDR2 is SQIVND (reference sequence). The CDR3 is made up of 14 amino acids. Trimming removed 3 bases from V and 8 bases from J; junction bases left unmatched: 6. The chain employs TRBV19 and TRBJ2-1, with 8 bases fitting TRBD2. Sequenced sample: PBMCs. The clonotype was recovered from a man between 18 and 35 years old in good health and CMV-seropositive. CDR3 sequence (DNA): TGTGCCAGTAGTATTATAAGCGGGGGAGATGAGCAGTTCTTC. As protein: CASSIISGGDEQFF.